This TCR beta chain was identified during a study of cytomegalovirus exposure and HLA in healthy donors. Study-level points and caveats: The study dropped some indistinguishable V segments, TRBV6-2 and TRBV6-3 among them. Researchers counted around 180 TCR beta chains as cytomegalovirus-associated.

Germline-derived CDR1 and CDR2 are SGHRS and YFSETQ. V lost 2 bases and J lost 6, with 9 bases in between. CDR3 size: 13 residues. Notes on this clone: Its antigen is still unknown.

PCR involved 60 Vbeta and 13 Jbeta primers. Method: immunoSEQ multiplex PCR; TCRdb's copy keeps in-frame clones and lacks some. This sample's clone table lists roughly 140,000 clones. Sequencing used PBMCs. V and J are TRBV5-1 and TRBJ2-1, with D perhaps matching TRBD2 (5 bases). This clonotype was obtained from a male donor in good health and CMV-seronegative. CDR3 amino acids: CASSLFTSNEQFF. DNA of the CDR3: TGCGCCAGCAGCTTATTCACTAGCAATGAGCAGTTCTTC.